A selection of T cell receptor beta chains follows, all from one sample in a study of cytomegalovirus exposure and HLA in healthy donors. Profiled with immunoSEQ multiplex PCR; TCRdb holds only in-frame clones, not every one. Of approximately 150,000 clones in the sample, roughly 80% were seen once. Specimen: PBMCs. These receptors all stem from a man in his forties or fifties in good health and CMV-seronegative. Both conserved end residues are trimmed from each CDR3. The D gene is left open where the match is weak.

v_call: TRBV7-3
j_call: TRBJ2-3
d_call: TRBD1
cdr3_aa: ASSLTQGTDTQY

v_call: TRBV7-8
j_call: TRBJ1-4
d_call: -
cdr3_aa: ASSLVSGVGEKLF

v_call: TRBV28
j_call: TRBJ1-2
d_call: -
cdr3_aa: ASSFLGTSYGYT

v_call: TRBV18
j_call: TRBJ1-1
d_call: TRBD1
cdr3_aa: ASSPTLGTGDTEAF

v_call: TRBV14
j_call: TRBJ1-1
d_call: -
cdr3_aa: ASSHFTGLITEAF

v_call: TRBV9
j_call: TRBJ1-4
d_call: -
cdr3_aa: ASSRDNHLRGNEFDANEKLF

v_call: TRBV11-3
j_call: TRBJ2-2
d_call: TRBD1
cdr3_aa: ASRQDRDGELF

v_call: TRBV6-6
j_call: TRBJ2-3
d_call: -
cdr3_aa: ASLLGGPTDTQY

v_call: TRBV19
j_call: TRBJ1-1
d_call: TRBD1
cdr3_aa: ASKGLTGGMNTEAF

v_call: TRBV10-2
j_call: TRBJ1-2
d_call: TRBD1
cdr3_aa: ASLEEGLSGGGYT

v_call: TRBV6-5
j_call: TRBJ1-2
d_call: TRBD1
cdr3_aa: ASSYRTGVNYGYT

v_call: TRBV5-1
j_call: TRBJ2-1
d_call: -
cdr3_aa: ASSLESGNEQF

v_call: TRBV19
j_call: TRBJ1-1
d_call: -
cdr3_aa: ASSISLSSYGTEAF

v_call: TRBV19
j_call: TRBJ2-2
d_call: -
cdr3_aa: ASSINRRGLPNTGELF

v_call: TRBV18
j_call: TRBJ1-6
d_call: -
cdr3_aa: ASGSLDSDNSPLH

v_call: TRBV7-7
j_call: TRBJ2-2
d_call: TRBD1
cdr3_aa: ASSLGTGGPTGELF

v_call: TRBV7-9
j_call: TRBJ2-7
d_call: TRBD1
cdr3_aa: ASSLQGADYEQY

v_call: TRBV10-2
j_call: TRBJ2-7
d_call: TRBD2
cdr3_aa: ASSEYPAGASYEQY

v_call: TRBV18
j_call: TRBJ1-5
d_call: -
cdr3_aa: ASSTLDNYQPQH

v_call: TRBV11-2
j_call: TRBJ2-5
d_call: TRBD1
cdr3_aa: ASSGTGHLAQY

v_call: TRBV7-8
j_call: TRBJ2-4
d_call: TRBD1
cdr3_aa: ASSHDRGRLLGLAKNIQY

v_call: TRBV9
j_call: TRBJ2-5
d_call: -
cdr3_aa: ASGTPQGETQY

v_call: TRBV6-6
j_call: TRBJ1-1
d_call: TRBD1
cdr3_aa: ASRGGTGKNTEAF

v_call: TRBV29-1
j_call: TRBJ2-2
d_call: -
cdr3_aa: SVVRVPNTGELF

v_call: TRBV18
j_call: TRBJ1-5
d_call: TRBD1
cdr3_aa: ASSSDRASNQPQH

v_call: TRBV9
j_call: TRBJ2-3
d_call: -
cdr3_aa: ASSPRGDSTDTQY

v_call: TRBV30
j_call: TRBJ2-5
d_call: -
cdr3_aa: AWSVNRGGQETQY

v_call: TRBV5-1
j_call: TRBJ1-1
d_call: TRBD1
cdr3_aa: ASSTGTGGRANTEAF

v_call: TRBV9
j_call: TRBJ2-3
d_call: TRBD2
cdr3_aa: ASSAPSGSAQGTQY

v_call: TRBV7-9
j_call: TRBJ2-1
d_call: TRBD2
cdr3_aa: ASSFSGGAGRNEQF

v_call: TRBV18
j_call: TRBJ1-6
d_call: -
cdr3_aa: ASSQQALLNSPLH

v_call: TRBV7-9
j_call: TRBJ2-7
d_call: -
cdr3_aa: ASRAAESSYEQY

v_call: TRBV4-2
j_call: TRBJ2-3
d_call: TRBD2
cdr3_aa: ASSQVTVAGGPKSTDTQY

v_call: TRBV25-1
j_call: TRBJ2-7
d_call: TRBD1
cdr3_aa: ASSEGWQGAHEQY

v_call: TRBV19
j_call: TRBJ1-3
d_call: -
cdr3_aa: ASSLQGSGNTIY

v_call: TRBV2
j_call: TRBJ1-5
d_call: -
cdr3_aa: ASSEWGEFANQPQH

v_call: TRBV10-1
j_call: TRBJ1-1
d_call: -
cdr3_aa: ASSNSGVQKAF

v_call: TRBV7-9
j_call: TRBJ1-6
d_call: -
cdr3_aa: ASSSTGDNSPLH

v_call: TRBV15
j_call: TRBJ1-2
d_call: -
cdr3_aa: ATSRGGDSGYT

v_call: TRBV5-1
j_call: TRBJ2-5
d_call: TRBD2
cdr3_aa: ASSLGLAGGPLKTQY

v_call: TRBV5-6
j_call: TRBJ2-3
d_call: -
cdr3_aa: ASSLGGTANTDTQY

v_call: TRBV7-9
j_call: TRBJ2-5
d_call: -
cdr3_aa: ASSLEGQGQETQY

v_call: TRBV11-3
j_call: TRBJ2-2
d_call: TRBD1
cdr3_aa: ASSLGQGANTGELF

v_call: TRBV19
j_call: TRBJ2-2
d_call: -
cdr3_aa: ASLGAGTGELF

v_call: TRBV2
j_call: TRBJ2-7
d_call: -
cdr3_aa: ASSGPYEQY

v_call: TRBV28
j_call: TRBJ1-6
d_call: TRBD1
cdr3_aa: ASSLEGAMYNSPLH

v_call: TRBV6-5
j_call: TRBJ1-2
d_call: -
cdr3_aa: ASSPPSGGYT

v_call: TRBV5-1
j_call: TRBJ2-3
d_call: TRBD2
cdr3_aa: ASSPIGSGGVTSTDTQY